These 21 T cell receptor beta chains were all obtained from the same sample, sequenced in a study of OX40 agonist ivuxolimab in advanced cancers. TCRdb's copy holds only in-frame clones and misses some; the assay was immunoSEQ multiplex PCR. The sample lists 45,000 to 60,000 clones, almost 90% seen once, with 4.8% in the top ten. Sequences were derived from CD4+ or CD8+ T cells sorted from blood, sampled in a trial of the OX40 agonist ivuxolimab. The receptor set was obtained from an adult with an advanced solid tumor such as melanoma, head and neck, liver or kidney cancer.

This chain uses TRBV10-3 with TRBJ2-1; TRBD2 agrees at 11 bases. Germline CDR1 ENHRY, CDR2 SYGVKD. The CDR3 length is 18 residues. Trimming at V came to 3 bases and at J to 1 base, leaving 8 bases not matched to a gene. DNA for the CDR3: TGTGCCATCAGTGACCGGCTAGCGGGAGGAGGTTCCTACAATGAGCAGTTCTTC. Translating gives CAISDRLAGGGSYNEQFF.

The chain carries TRBV4-2 and TRBJ2-1, with TRBD2 matching over 9 bases. With 0 bases clipped from V and 15 bases from J, the junction kept 12 bases outside the gene matches. CDR1 is LGHNA, CDR2 YNFKEQ, per germline. This CDR3 contains 15 residues. CDR3 DNA: TGTGCCAGCAGCCAAGATCTAGATAGCGGGAGAAGGTTGTTCTTC. Protein sequence: CASSQDLDSGRRLFF.

This clone was picked up one time. The rearrangement links TRBV5-6 to TRBJ1-5; no reliable D call. Looked up from germline, CDR1 is SGHDT and CDR2 is YYEEEE. V lost 1 base and J 5 bases, leaving 4 bases between the germline ends. The CDR3 contains 12 residues. The CDR3 is CASSLRDQPQHF. In nucleotides, the CDR3 is TGTGCCAGCAGCTTGAGGGATCAGCCCCAGCATTTT.

J is TRBJ1-2 and V is TRBV27; D is perhaps TRBD1 (6 bases). CDR1 MNHEY and CDR2 SMNVEV come from the germline V gene (reference sequence). V lost 1 base, J lost 4 bases, and 13 bases lay in between. The CDR3 totals 15 residues. CDR3 sequence reads: CASSLWGGSIYGYTF. The CDR3 coding sequence is TGTGCCAGCAGTTTATGGGGGGGCAGTATCTATGGCTACACCTTC.

This chain connects TRBV12-2 to TRBJ2-7; the table gives TRBD2 as D, unverified against the DNA. TRBV12-2 is a pseudogene locus. This CDR3 contains 16 residues. Here the CDR3 reads CASRLVPGFRGYEQYF. CDR3 nucleotides: TGTGCAAGTCGCTTAGTTCCCGGATTTAGAGGCTACGAGCAGTACTTC.

CDR3: CASSYHRGNTDTQYF. CDR3 sequence (DNA): TGTGCCAGCAGTTACCACAGGGGAAACACAGATACGCAGTATTTT. The V gene is TRBV6-5, the J gene TRBJ2-3; 7 bases fit TRBD1. Trimming at V came to 2 bases and at J to 2 bases, leaving 4 bases not matched to a gene. Germline CDR1 MNHEY, CDR2 SVGAGI. The CDR3 is 15 residues long.

This clone was detected only once. The rearrangement uses TRBV2 and TRBJ1-1; D is uncertain. The CDR3 totals 14 residues. The V end lost 4 bases, the J end lost 0 bases, and 9 bases lay between the germline ends. Germline CDR1 and CDR2: SNHLY and FYNNEI. CDR3 nucleotides: TGTGCCAGCAGTGGGCAGATCCTGAACACTGAAGCTTTCTTT. This translates into CASSGQILNTEAFF.

This sequence joins TRBV11-2 and TRBJ2-1; the match to TRBD2 covers 10 bases. This CDR3 comprises 14 residues. Trimming at V came to 1 base and at J to 16 bases, leaving 10 bases not matched to a gene. Germline CDR1 SGHAT, CDR2 FQNNGV. Here the CDR3 reads CASSLGSGRSGTFF. The CDR3 coding sequence is TGTGCCAGCAGCTTAGGTAGCGGGAGGTCTGGGACCTTCTTC.

This chain joins TRBV6-6 and TRBJ2-1, with D uncertain. Germline-derived CDR1 and CDR2 are MNHNY and SVGAGI (reference sequence). CDR3 length equals 15 residues. Trimming removed 8 bases from V and 0 bases from J, with 14 bases in between. CDR3 sequence reads: CASGSSDSSYNEQFF. In DNA form, the CDR3 reads TGTGCCAGCGGATCAAGCGATAGCTCCTACAATGAGCAGTTCTTC.

This chain links TRBV5-1 with TRBJ1-1; maybe TRBD1 (5 bases). This CDR3 is built from 15 residues. From germline, CDR1 is SGHRS and CDR2 YFSETQ. The V end was cut by 3 bases, the J end by 1 base, with 13 bases between. This CDR3 is CASSSLGEPNTEAFF. CDR3 in DNA: TGCGCCAGCAGCTCCCTGGGGGAGCCGAACACTGAAGCTTTCTTT.

J is TRBJ2-5 and V is TRBV13, with D possibly called TRBD1 or TRBD2 (5 bases each). From germline, CDR1 is PRHDT and CDR2 FYEKMQ (reference sequence). The CDR3 loop spans 14 amino acids. Between the trimmed V and J ends, which lost 3 bases and 4 bases, there was a span of 12 bases. This CDR3 is CASSFGGVAETQYF. The CDR3 nucleotides read TGTGCCAGCAGCTTTGGGGGAGTGGCAGAGACCCAGTACTTC.

Concerning this clone: The same CDR3 arises from other DNA sequences in this sample as well. This chain joins TRBV9 and TRBJ2-1; D is tentatively TRBD1 or TRBD2 (5 bases each). The CDR3 length is 15 residues. CDR1 is SGDLS, CDR2 YYNGEE, per germline. Deletions cut 0 bases from V and 7 bases from J, with 14 bases between. CDR3 nucleotides: TGTGCCAGCAGCGTAGACGGGGCTTACTATAATGAGCAGTTCTTC. Protein sequence: CASSVDGAYYNEQFF.

Here the CDR3 reads CASSLGAGTGRPNTEAFF. DNA of the CDR3: TGTGCCAGCAGCTTAGGAGCCGGGACAGGGCGGCCGAACACTGAAGCTTTCTTT. The gene calls are TRBV7-9 and TRBJ1-1, with 9 positions matching TRBD1. The ends lost 1 base at V and 1 base at J; junction bases unmatched: 10. This CDR3 spans 18 amino acids. The germline gives CDR1 SEHNR, CDR2 FQNEAQ (reference sequence).

The chain is built from TRBV18 and TRBJ1-1; 11 bases line up with TRBD1. Losses at the gene ends were 3 bases for V and 5 bases for J; bases not matched to a gene: 8. The CDR3 has 16 residues. The germline V gene encodes CDR1 KGHSH and CDR2 LQKENI. The CDR3 reads CASSPLTGTGGTEAFF. CDR3 DNA sequence: TGTGCCAGCTCACCCTTAACCGGGACAGGGGGGACTGAAGCTTTCTTT.

The chain joins TRBV5-1 to TRBJ1-4; D unclear. This CDR3 has 15 amino acids. V was cut by 2 bases and J by 3 bases, with 11 bases left in between. Germline V gene sequence: CDR1 SGHRS, CDR2 YFSETQ. The CDR3 DNA is TGCGCCAGCAGCTTAAGCCCAAGCCCTAATGAAAAACTGTTTTTT. Residues: CASSLSPSPNEKLFF.

This sequence joins TRBV6-4 and TRBJ2-2; TRBD1 matches at 7 bases. V lost 8 bases to trimming and J lost 4 bases; unmatched junction nucleotides: 10. This CDR3 is built from 15 residues. CDR1 is MRHNA, CDR2 SNTAGT, per germline. The DNA of the CDR3 is TGTGCCAGCGCTAATACAGGGGAAGGCACCGGGGAGCTGTTTTTT. This sequence encodes CASANTGEGTGELFF.

The CDR3 region has the DNA TGTGCCAGCAGTGGGGACAGGGGGCGAACTAATGAAAAACTGTTTTTT. Translated: CASSGDRGRTNEKLFF. The gene calls are TRBV6-1 and TRBJ1-4; 12 bases are a match to TRBD1. Losses at the gene ends were 4 bases for V and 1 base for J; bases not matched to a gene: 1. Germline V gene sequence: CDR1 MNHNS, CDR2 SASEGT. This CDR3 region has 16 residues.

J is TRBJ1-1 and V is TRBV6-5; possible D gene TRBD1, 6 bases. The CDR3 contains 14 residues. Germline V gene sequence: CDR1 MNHEY, CDR2 SVGAGI. The V gene lost 1 base and the J gene lost 1 base, with 7 bases spanning the gap. Here the CDR3 DNA reads TGTGCCAGCAGTTACTTACAGGGGAACACTGAAGCTTTCTTT. Amino acids: CASSYLQGNTEAFF.

The chain combines TRBV7-9 with TRBJ2-2; D unclear. V was clipped by 5 bases and J by 4 bases, with 8 bases between them. The CDR3 totals 13 residues. Germline-derived CDR1 and CDR2 are SEHNR and FQNEAQ (reference sequence). For the CDR3, the DNA is TGTGCCAGCAGCCCTAGATTCACCGGGGAGCTGTTTTTT. It codes for CASSPRFTGELFF.

The chain is built from TRBV6-1 and TRBJ1-5; tentative D call: TRBD1 (6 bases). Trimming took 7 bases from V and 7 from J, leaving 20 bases between them. This CDR3 is 15 amino acids long. Germline assignment: CDR1 MNHNS and CDR2 SASEGT. The CDR3 spells CASTEGGNWKQPQHF. The CDR3 DNA follows: TGTGCCAGCACCGAAGGGGGGAATTGGAAGCAGCCCCAGCATTTT.

The chain recombines TRBV10-3 with TRBJ2-5; a possible D gene is TRBD2 (5 bases). The CDR3 contains 16 residues. V shed 0 bases and J shed 5 bases, with 16 bases lying between them. CDR1 ENHRY and CDR2 SYGVKD come from the germline V gene. The CDR3 DNA reads as TGTGCCATCAGTGAGTCAAACTATCCGGAGGTGGAGACCCAGTACTTC. Translating it yields CAISESNYPEVETQYF.